This record looks at one T cell receptor beta chain sequence and its context. One junction end disagrees with the germline gene, perhaps due to a read error. This CDR3 has 15 residues. CDR1 and CDR2 (germline): SGHAT, FQNNGV. Amplification targeted TCR beta CDR3 regions from RNA transcripts. The HTBI primer set was used in a first-round RT-PCR of the TCR CDR3. TCRdb ran MiXCR on the multiplex PCR reads and lists one entry per CDR3 protein. The sample consists of about 540,000 distinct CDR3 sequences, roughly 46% of them appearing once. This record comes from a study of T cells in Graves' hyperthyroidism and ophthalmopathy.

The clonotype originates from a woman aged 18-29 years with Graves' hyperthyroidism. The chain recombines TRBV11-2 with TRBJ2-7; 10 nucleotides agree with TRBD1. Sequenced material: peripheral blood or thyroid tissue (not recorded which). As DNA, the CDR3 is TGCGCCAGCAGCCCCCAGGGACAGGGGAGAGACGAGCAGTACTTC. Its protein product is CASSPQGQGRDEQYF.